This passage covers 5 T cell receptor beta chains from one sample sequenced in a study of blood T cell repertoires in COVID-19. The method was immunoSEQ multiplex PCR; TCRdb's version includes in-frame clones alone and lacks a portion of them. Counted here are around 330,000 clones, over 85% occurring once; the ten biggest clones make up roughly 2.6%. Sequenced: PBMCs or T cells enriched from blood (not recorded which). Receptors originate from a man in his fifties or sixties who had recovered from COVID-19.

The rearrangement joins TRBV24-1 to TRBJ2-1; TRBD2 might be the D (5 bases). V was trimmed by 2 bases and J by 3 bases, leaving 13 bases between them. The germline V gene encodes CDR1 KGHDR and CDR2 SFDVKD. The CDR3 length is 16 residues. This CDR3 is CATSDSASGSYNEQFF. The CDR3 DNA reads TGTGCCACCAGTGATTCGGCCAGCGGTAGCTACAATGAGCAGTTCTTC.

The genes are TRBV4-1 and TRBJ1-4; D may be TRBD1 (5 bases). The CDR3 is 13 residues long. Trimming cost V 1 base and J 8 bases, with 8 bases left between them. Germline assignment: CDR1 MGHRA and CDR2 YSYEKL. The chain's CDR3 is CASSQVQGEKLFF. The CDR3 DNA reads TGCGCCAGCAGCCAAGTCCAGGGCGAAAAACTGTTTTTT.

The CDR3 coding sequence is TGTGCCAGCTCACCGCGAAGTGTCTTTGTCGTAGCAAATGAGCAGTTCTTC. It is translated as CASSPRSVFVVANEQFF. The chain joins TRBV18 to TRBJ2-1; D is ambiguous. The germline gives CDR1 KGHSH, CDR2 LQKENI. This CDR3 contains 17 residues. V was shortened by 3 bases and J by 7 bases, with 22 bases between the two germline ends.

The J gene is TRBJ1-1, the V gene TRBV28; unclear D gene. The CDR3 is 13 residues long. In germline, CDR1 is MDHEN, CDR2 SYDVKM. V shed 4 bases and J shed 3 bases, with 9 bases lying between them. DNA for the CDR3: TGTGCCAGCAGTTATTCGGAGGACACTGAAGCTTTCTTT. It specifies CASSYSEDTEAFF. The complete variable domain, with remaining parts taken from reference TRBV28 and TRBJ1-1, reads DVKVTQSSRYLVKRTGEKVFLECVQDMDHENMFWYRQDPGLGLRLIYFSYDVKMKEKGDIPEGYSVSREKKERFSLILESASTNQTSMYLCASSYSEDTEAFFGQGTRLTVV.

V gene TRBV2 combines with J gene TRBJ2-3; 8 bases agree with TRBD2. V was pared by 8 bases and J by 2 bases, with 3 bases of the junction left unmatched. The CDR3 runs 13 residues. Germline-derived CDR1 and CDR2 are SNHLY and FYNNEI. The CDR3 loop reads CASERGFTDTQYF. In DNA, the CDR3 is TGTGCCAGCGAGCGGGGGTTCACAGATACGCAGTATTTT.